The next 25 T cell receptor beta chains were all read from a single sample in a study of high-grade serous ovarian cancer treatment subgroups. Some clones are missing from TCRdb's copy, which holds only in-frame ones; the method was immunoSEQ multiplex PCR. The data contain 19,000 or so clones, approximately 77% of them seen just once; the ten biggest clones take up 5.5% to 6.5%. Tumor samples were obtained before definitive surgery or chemotherapy. The sample was tumor tissue. The receptors stem from a human donor with high-grade serous ovarian cancer.

The chain recombines TRBV5-4 with TRBJ1-2; no reliable D call. V lost 0 bases and J lost 0, with 12 bases in between. There are 16 residues in the CDR3. Germline V CDR1 and CDR2: SGHNT, YYREEE (reference sequence). The CDR3 nucleotides are TGTGCCAGCAGCTTGGGGACGGACGGGCCTAACTATGGCTACACCTTC. It is translated as CASSLGTDGPNYGYTF.

The V call is TRBV18, the J call TRBJ2-1, with TRBD2 matching 11 bases. Looked up from germline, CDR1 is KGHSH and CDR2 is LQKENI. V shed 2 bases, J shed 5 bases, and the junction held 5 bases outside the gene matches. The CDR3 has 16 amino acids. This CDR3 reads CASSPIAGGRNNEQFF. In DNA, the CDR3 is TGTGCCAGCTCACCAATAGCGGGAGGGCGAAACAATGAGCAGTTCTTC. Using reference TRBV18 and TRBJ2-1 for the parts outside the CDR3, the full variable domain is NAGVMQNPRHLVRRRGQEARLRCSPMKGHSHVYWYRQLPEEGLKFMVYLQKENIIDESGMPKERFSAEFPKEGPSILRIQQVVRGDSAAYFCASSPIAGGRNNEQFFGPGTRLTVL.

The chain joins TRBV30 to TRBJ1-1; tentatively, D is TRBD1 (5 bases). The germline V gene encodes CDR1 GTSNPN and CDR2 SVGIG (reference sequence). CDR3 length: 13 amino acids. Trimming pared 2 bases from V and 1 base from J, leaving 8 bases between. The DNA of the CDR3 is TGTGCCTGGAGTCCGGGGCGGAACACTGAAGCTTTCTTT. Translating it yields CAWSPGRNTEAFF.

The chain has TRBV27 and TRBJ2-7; 14 positions match TRBD2. This CDR3 spans 14 amino acids. Germline-derived CDR1 and CDR2 are MNHEY and SMNVEV (reference sequence). Unmatched junction bases numbered 5, after V lost 6 bases and J lost 7 bases. CDR3 nucleotide sequence: TGTGCCAGCAGACGGGGACTAGCGGGAGCTGAGCAGTACTTC. Translated, it gives CASRRGLAGAEQYF.

This clone has a single count. The chain is built from TRBV25-1 and TRBJ1-1; TRBD1 aligns across 8 bases. CDR1 is MGHDK, CDR2 SYGVNS, per germline. This CDR3 has 17 amino acids. V gave up 4 bases and J gave up 6 bases; unmatched junction bases: 16. CDR3 sequence reads: CASSGWDRNFLMPEAFF. For the CDR3, the DNA is TGTGCCAGCAGTGGGTGGGACAGGAATTTTTTGATGCCTGAAGCTTTCTTT. Looking up the rest from reference TRBV25-1 and TRBJ1-1 gives the full variable domain: EADIYQTPRYLVIGTGKKITLECSQTMGHDKMYWYQQDPGMELHLIHYSYGVNSTEKGDLSSESTVSRIRTEHFPLTLESARPSHTSQYLCASSGWDRNFLMPEAFFGQGTRLTVV.

This clone was counted between two and nine times. The chain combines TRBV7-9 with TRBJ1-5; D gene ambiguous. Trimming stripped 2 bases from V and 6 bases from J, with 8 bases between. CDR3 length: 13 amino acids. CDR1 is SEHNR and CDR2 is FQNEAQ in the germline V gene (reference sequence). In nucleotides, the CDR3 is TGTGCCAGCAGCTTATCCTCAGGTCAGCCCCAGCATTTT. Translating it yields CASSLSSGQPQHF.

This clone is a singleton in its sample. This chain joins TRBV7-2 and TRBJ2-1, with D maybe TRBD1 (6 bases). From germline, CDR1 is SGHTA and CDR2 FQGNSA. V lost 2 bases, J lost 8 bases, and 13 bases lay in between. CDR3 length: 14 residues. Here the CDR3 DNA reads TGTGCCAGCAGCTTAACTAGGACAGCCCATGAGCAGTTCTTC. This translates into CASSLTRTAHEQFF. Full variable domain (outside the CDR3, taken from reference TRBV7-2 and TRBJ2-1): GAGVSQSPSNKVTEKGKDVELRCDPISGHTALYWYRQSLGQGLEFLIYFQGNSAPDKSGLPSDRFSAERTGGSVSTLTIQRTQQEDSAVYLCASSLTRTAHEQFFGPGTRLTVL.

The rearrangement joins TRBV2 to TRBJ2-7; 8 nucleotides line up with TRBD2. Trimming at V came to 2 bases and at J to 4 bases, leaving 4 bases not matched to a gene. Germline loops: CDR1 SNHLY, CDR2 FYNNEI. The CDR3 is 14 amino acids. The CDR3 DNA reads as TGTGCCAGCAGTGAAAGCTTAGCGGGGTACGAGCAGTACTTC. This translates into CASSESLAGYEQYF. Full variable domain (rest looked up from reference TRBV2 and TRBJ2-7): EPEVTQTPSHQVTQMGQEVILRCVPISNHLYFYWYRQILGQKVEFLVSFYNNEISEKSEIFDDQFSVERPDGSNFTLKIRSTKLEDSAMYFCASSESLAGYEQYFGPGTRLTVT.

The chain couples TRBV27 to TRBJ2-3, with 12 bases aligning to TRBD2. Losses at the gene ends were 5 bases for V and 5 bases for J; bases not matched to a gene: 11. Germline V CDR1 and CDR2: MNHEY, SMNVEV (reference sequence). CDR3 size: 17 residues. The CDR3 sequence: CASSKRLAGEVRDTQYF. CDR3 bases: TGTGCCAGCAGTAAGCGACTAGCGGGAGAGGTCAGAGATACGCAGTATTTT.

A few counts support this clone. CDR3: CASSLVVGSSYNEQFF. Here the CDR3 DNA reads TGTGCCAGCAGCTTGGTTGTCGGGAGCTCCTACAATGAGCAGTTCTTC. J is TRBJ2-1 and V is TRBV5-5; tentative D call: TRBD2 (6 bases). This CDR3 spans 16 amino acids. The germline V gene has CDR1 SGHKS and CDR2 YYEKEE (reference sequence). Trimming cost V 0 bases and J 0 bases, with 10 bases left between them.

The CDR3 region is CASSHHPKDEAFF. The DNA for the CDR3 is TGTGCCAGCAGTCATCACCCCAAAGATGAAGCTTTCTTT. The chain employs TRBV25-1 and TRBJ1-1; no clear D. The CDR3 has 13 amino acids. Germline CDR1 and CDR2: MGHDK and SYGVNS. V gave up 5 bases and J gave up 7 bases, with 14 bases separating them.

The chain couples TRBV6-1 to TRBJ1-1; D call uncertain. Per the germline V gene, CDR1 is MNHNS and CDR2 is SASEGT. The CDR3 is 13 residues long. V lost 1 base and J 4 bases, leaving 7 bases between the germline ends. The CDR3 loop reads CASSEVPGTEAFF. DNA of the CDR3: TGTGCCAGCAGTGAAGTCCCGGGCACTGAAGCTTTCTTT.

V gene TRBV7-9 combines with J gene TRBJ1-3; the D gene is possibly TRBD1 (5 bases). Germline CDR1 SEHNR, CDR2 FQNEAQ (reference sequence). CDR3 size: 15 residues. Trimming removed 5 bases at V and 6 bases at J, with 17 bases between. The DNA for the CDR3 is TGTGCCAGCAGCCGCGCGTCAGGGAGTGAAAACACCATATATTTT. This sequence encodes CASSRASGSENTIYF.

The chain employs TRBV21-1 and TRBJ2-3; TRBD1 is the table's D call, not checked against the DNA. TRBV21-1 is flagged as a pseudogene. This CDR3 spans 12 amino acids. The CDR3 region has the DNA TGTGCCAGCAGCCTAAGGGGAGATACGCAGTATTTT. This sequence encodes CASSLRGDTQYF.

This clone was observed a handful of times. The V and J genes are TRBV30 and TRBJ1-5; unclear D gene. Per the germline V gene, CDR1 is GTSNPN and CDR2 is SVGIG (reference sequence). Trimming left V 1 base short and J 4 bases short, with 17 bases between. The CDR3 contains 16 residues. The CDR3 nucleotides read TGTGCCTGGAGTGGAGGAGGGTTGGATCTTAATCAGCCCCAGCATTTT. It is translated as CAWSGGGLDLNQPQHF.

This clone was counted between two and nine times. The chain is built from TRBV9 and TRBJ1-3; no reliable D call. Germline values: CDR1 SGDLS, CDR2 YYNGEE. This CDR3 region has 14 residues. V lost 4 bases, J lost 0 bases, and 8 bases lay in between. The CDR3 DNA sequence: TGTGCCAGCAGCCCAGACGGCTCTGGAAACACCATATATTTT. It specifies CASSPDGSGNTIYF.

This chain joins TRBV10-3 and TRBJ2-1; 9 nucleotides align to TRBD2. The CDR3 contains 14 residues. Germline CDR1 is ENHRY and CDR2 is SYGVKD. J lost 3 bases, V lost 10 bases, and 7 bases had no gene match. The CDR3 sequence is CATRASGIYNEQFF. DNA of the CDR3: TGTGCCACCCGAGCTAGCGGGATCTACAATGAGCAGTTCTTC.

This clone turned up a few times. This rearrangement joins TRBV19 to TRBJ1-2, with D maybe TRBD1 (6 bases). CDR1 and CDR2 (germline): LNHDA, SQIVND (reference sequence). The V gene lost 0 bases and the J gene lost 6 bases, with 14 bases spanning the gap. This CDR3 region has 15 residues. The CDR3 sequence: CASSIDPGRGDGYTF. The CDR3, as DNA: TGTGCCAGTAGTATAGATCCGGGCAGGGGAGATGGCTACACCTTC.

This clone was seen only once. V usage is TRBV9 and J usage is TRBJ2-1; 11 nucleotides line up with TRBD2. From germline, CDR1 is SGDLS and CDR2 YYNGEE. V lost 4 bases to trimming and J lost 7 bases; unmatched junction nucleotides: 10. CDR3 length equals 16 residues. For the CDR3, the DNA is TGTGCCAGCAGCCTTTATACTAGCGGGAGAGGGAATGAGCAGTTCTTC. Encoded protein: CASSLYTSGRGNEQFF.

The chain carries TRBV7-8 and TRBJ2-7; 8 bases are shared with TRBD2. Trimming cost V 2 bases and J 6 bases; bases outside gene matches: 12. This CDR3 has 16 residues. Per the germline V gene, CDR1 is SGHVS and CDR2 is FQNEAQ. CDR3 residues: CASSLNPDPREGEQYF. CDR3 coding DNA: TGTGCCAGCAGCTTAAATCCAGACCCTCGGGAGGGCGAGCAGTACTTC.

The chain is built from TRBV11-1 and TRBJ1-1; the D gene is possibly TRBD1 (5 bases). Trimming cost V 5 bases and J 4 bases, with 17 bases left between them. Germline lookup yields CDR1 SGHAT and CDR2 FQDESV (reference sequence). The length of the CDR3 is 15 residues. The CDR3 DNA is TGTGCCAGCAGCCCCCCGGAAAGGGGAAGCACTGAAGCTTTCTTT. It codes for CASSPPERGSTEAFF.

J is TRBJ2-2 and V is TRBV19; D call uncertain. The CDR3 has 14 amino acids. The ends were cut back, 3 bases at V and 5 bases at J, with 10 bases in the middle. Germline assignment: CDR1 LNHDA and CDR2 SQIVND (reference sequence). The CDR3 region has the DNA TGTGCCAGTAGTATCCAGGATTCGACCGGGGAGCTGTTTTTT. This codes for CASSIQDSTGELFF.

This sequence joins TRBV27 and TRBJ1-1; D is undetermined. The V end lost 2 bases, the J end lost 3 bases, and 7 bases lay between the germline ends. CDR1 is MNHEY, CDR2 SMNVEV, per germline (reference sequence). This CDR3 contains 13 residues. The CDR3 loop reads CASSLLGHTEAFF. The CDR3 DNA is TGTGCCAGCAGTTTACTTGGGCACACTGAAGCTTTCTTT.

This chain uses TRBV5-1 with TRBJ2-7; 9 bases fit TRBD1. Germline CDR1 is SGHRS and CDR2 is YFSETQ. The CDR3 contains 14 residues. J lost 6 bases, V lost 4 bases, and 8 bases had no gene match. This CDR3 reads CASSQTGGSREQYF. In DNA form, the CDR3 reads TGCGCCAGCAGCCAAACAGGGGGCTCGCGCGAGCAGTACTTC.

V usage is TRBV6-5 and J usage is TRBJ1-5; D gene unclear. In germline, CDR1 is MNHEY, CDR2 SVGAGI. The CDR3 covers 11 residues. Trimming pared 8 bases from V and 6 bases from J, leaving 8 bases between. In nucleotides, the CDR3 is TGTGCCAGCTCGAACGGTCAGCCCCAGCATTTT. Translated: CASSNGQPQHF.